Below, 6 T cell receptor beta chains from the same sample are listed, as sequenced in a study of T cell repertoires in cytomegalovirus infection. TCRdb re-called the reads with MiXCR, one entry per CDR3 protein. This sample has roughly 300,000 distinct CDR3 sequences, with about 25% found just once. The specimen sequenced was PBMCs. Every receptor here comes from a human donor in good health (CMV status not recorded). Some clones in this sample may be carry-over from other donors' samples.

This clonotype was found a few times. The chain employs TRBV5-4 and TRBJ2-7; D gene unclear. Trimming removed 1 base at V and 0 bases at J, with 11 bases between. Germline V gene lookup returns CDR1 SGHNT and CDR2 YYREEE (reference sequence). This CDR3 is 15 amino acids long. CDR3 residues: CASSLSGRLSYEQYF. In nucleotides, the CDR3 is TGTGCCAGCAGCTTGTCGGGCAGGCTCTCCTACGAGCAGTACTTC. Supplemented by reference TRBV5-4 and TRBJ2-7, the full variable domain reads ETGVTQSPTHLIKTRGQQVTLRCSSQSGHNTVSWYQQALGQGPQFIFQYYREEENGRGNFPPRFSGLQFPNYSSELNVNALELDDSALYLCASSLSGRLSYEQYFGPGTRLTVT.

The chain is built from TRBV28 and TRBJ2-1; maybe TRBD2 (5 bases). This CDR3 has 15 amino acids. V dropped 5 bases and J dropped 7 bases, with 18 bases sitting between them. Germline loops: CDR1 MDHEN, CDR2 SYDVKM. For the CDR3, the DNA is TGTGCCAGCAGTCTTAGCGATACCCCGAGAAATGAGCAGTTCTTC. It specifies CASSLSDTPRNEQFF.

This clonotype was recorded at least ten times. The chain carries TRBV7-2 and TRBJ2-7, with a possible D match to TRBD2 (6 bases). CDR3 length equals 15 residues. Between the trimmed V and J ends, which lost 5 bases and 2 bases, there was a span of 16 bases. Germline CDR1 and CDR2: SGHTA and FQGNSA. The CDR3 DNA reads TGTGCCAGCAGCCCGGGAGTGGGCGGAACCTACGAGCAGTACTTC. Protein: CASSPGVGGTYEQYF.

The table lists this clonotype with many counts. This chain uses TRBV6-5 with TRBJ1-1, with D unclear. CDR1 and CDR2 from the germline V gene are MNHEY and SVGAGI. Between the trimmed V and J ends, which lost 2 bases and 5 bases, there was a span of 12 bases. The CDR3 has 14 residues. The CDR3 DNA follows: TGTGCCAGCAGTTACGGGGAGGGCGTGACTGAAGCTTTCTTT. Translated, it gives CASSYGEGVTEAFF.

In its sample, this clonotype was seen many times. The J gene is TRBJ2-1, the V gene TRBV7-9, with 8 bases identical to TRBD2. The V gene's germline CDR1 is SEHNR and CDR2 FQNEAQ (reference sequence). The CDR3 loop spans 14 amino acids. The V and J ends lost 3 bases and 11 bases, in that order; junction bases with no gene match: 9. CDR3 DNA sequence: TGTGCCAGCAGCTTCCTCAGTAGCGGGGCCAAGCAGTTCTTC. Translating it yields CASSFLSSGAKQFF.

This clonotype was seen more than once but under ten times. The rearrangement joins TRBV19 to TRBJ2-1, with D tentatively TRBD2 (5 bases). Germline V lookup: CDR1 LNHDA, CDR2 SQIVND (reference sequence). CDR3 size: 12 residues. The germline V and J ends were trimmed by 6 bases and 9 bases, with 12 bases remaining between them. CDR3 amino acids: CASSNLAFEQFF. The CDR3 coding sequence is TGTGCCAGTAGCAATCTAGCTTTTGAGCAGTTCTTC.